Each of the 9 T cell receptor beta chains below was sequenced from the same sample in a study of shared clonotypes between healthy human individuals. Assay used: immunoSEQ multiplex PCR; TCRdb lists only in-frame clones, some missing. This table holds 2 million to 2.5 million clones, 93% found once. The source material was naive CD4+ T cells from PBMCs. Subset indicated: CD45RA+ positively selected. The source of these receptors is a man between 18 and 29 years old in good health. Some clones in this sample may be carry-over from other donors' samples.

The V gene is TRBV5-4, the J gene TRBJ2-2; tentatively, D is TRBD1 (6 bases). This CDR3 is 17 amino acids long. Trimming shortened V by 4 bases and J by 6 bases, and 22 bases separated the two germline ends. Germline loops: CDR1 SGHNT, CDR2 YYREEE (reference sequence). This CDR3 reads CASSIKTGTLLSGELFF. The CDR3 DNA reads TGTGCCAGCAGCATAAAAACAGGGACCCTTTTGTCCGGGGAGCTGTTTTTT.

The chain recombines TRBV28 with TRBJ2-3; the D gene is possibly TRBD2 (7 bases). The V gene lost 8 bases and the J gene lost 4 bases, with 19 bases spanning the gap. The CDR3 length is 15 residues. Looked up from germline, CDR1 is MDHEN and CDR2 is SYDVKM. In DNA form, the CDR3 reads TGTGCCAGCGGGGGGGGCGGGCGGCAAGCAGATACGCAGTATTTT. Translation gives CASGGGGRQADTQYF. Full variable domain (rest looked up from reference TRBV28 and TRBJ2-3): DVKVTQSSRYLVKRTGEKVFLECVQDMDHENMFWYRQDPGLGLRLIYFSYDVKMKEKGDIPEGYSVSREKKERFSLILESASTNQTSMYLCASGGGGRQADTQYFGPGTRLTVL.

The rearrangement uses TRBV6-1 and TRBJ1-5; weak D call: TRBD1 (6 bases). V was clipped by 3 bases and J by 1 base, with 13 bases between them. This CDR3 contains 16 residues. Germline lookup yields CDR1 MNHNS and CDR2 SASEGT. CDR3 residues: CASSDRGARSNQPQHF. In DNA, the CDR3 is TGTGCCAGCAGTGATAGGGGGGCTCGGAGCAATCAGCCCCAGCATTTT.

The chain employs TRBV9 and TRBJ2-3; 9 positions agree with TRBD1. This CDR3 has 15 amino acids. Trimming at V came to 4 bases and at J to 4 bases, leaving 7 bases not matched to a gene. CDR1 is SGDLS and CDR2 is YYNGEE in the germline V gene. CDR3 in amino acids: CASSLWTGVADTQYF. As DNA, the CDR3 is TGTGCCAGCAGCCTCTGGACAGGGGTAGCAGATACGCAGTATTTT. The full variable domain, in which reference TRBV9 and TRBJ2-3 provide the parts outside the CDR3, is DSGVTQTPKHLITATGQRVTLRCSPRSGDLSVYWYQQSLDQGLQFLIQYYNGEERAKGNILERFSAQQFPDLHSELNLSSLELGDSALYFCASSLWTGVADTQYFGPGTRLTVL.

The rearrangement links TRBV28 to TRBJ1-2; D is ambiguous. Per the germline V gene, CDR1 is MDHEN and CDR2 is SYDVKM. The V gene lost 3 bases and the J gene lost 5 bases, with 19 bases spanning the gap. The CDR3 contains 16 residues. This CDR3 is CASSFISLGFGYGYTF. The CDR3 bases are TGTGCCAGCAGTTTTATATCACTAGGCTTCGGGTATGGCTACACCTTC.

This clone has just one count. This chain uses TRBV28 with TRBJ2-7; 7 bases map to TRBD1. The CDR3 spans 15 residues. The germline gives CDR1 MDHEN, CDR2 SYDVKM. V shed 5 bases and J 2 bases; nucleotides not matched to a gene: 9. The CDR3 sequence is CASSTRTGKTYEQYF. The CDR3 coding sequence is TGTGCCAGCAGTACCCGGACAGGCAAGACCTACGAGCAGTACTTC.

J is TRBJ1-5 and V is TRBV7-2, with a tentative D call TRBD1 (5 bases). CDR1 is SGHTA, CDR2 FQGNSA, per germline. The CDR3 covers 14 residues. Trimming removed 5 bases from V and 6 bases from J, with 14 bases in between. CDR3 sequence: CASSPGGVGQPQHF. The CDR3 DNA reads TGTGCCAGCAGCCCGGGAGGGGTGGGTCAGCCCCAGCATTTT.

The chain combines TRBV11-2 with TRBJ1-4; D call uncertain. The V and J ends lost 7 bases and 7 bases respectively, with 13 bases between them. There are 13 residues in the CDR3. CDR1 and CDR2 (germline): SGHAT, FQNNGV. DNA for the CDR3: TGTGCCAGCACCCCCGGGTCCCTTGAAAAACTGTTTTTT. This sequence encodes CASTPGSLEKLFF.

Here the CDR3 DNA reads TGTGCCTGGAAGGGGGACCGCTTCTACGAGCAGTACTTC. Translating gives CAWKGDRFYEQYF. The rearrangement uses TRBV30 and TRBJ2-7; D perhaps matches TRBD1 (6 bases). Germline V gene sequence: CDR1 GTSNPN, CDR2 SVGIG (reference sequence). Trimming shortened V by 4 bases and J by 3 bases, and 13 bases separated the two germline ends. CDR3 length equals 13 residues.